The T cell receptor (beta chain) described here comes from a study of T-cell reconstitution after alpha-beta-depleted transplantation in children. This clonotype came up a few times. Germline CDR1 is SQVTM and CDR2 is ANQGSEA. The length of the CDR3 is 14 residues. With 6 bases clipped from V and 8 bases from J, the junction kept 10 bases outside the gene matches. Unique molecular identifiers were used in preparing the TCRbeta library. TCRdb analysed the PCR reads with MiXCR anew, one entry per CDR3 protein. The sample gives nearly 550,000 distinct CDR3 sequences, about 17% of which show up once; around 3.3% is in the top ten.

The chain has TRBV29-1 and TRBJ1-6, with 7 bases identical to TRBD1. The sample here was PBMCs from the stem cell graft donor, taken from the stem cell graft. The source of this sequence is a human donor who donated a stem cell graft to a child with acute lymphoblastic leukemia. The CDR3 region is CSVATTGIDSPLHF. The DNA for the CDR3 is TGCAGCGTCGCCACGACAGGGATTGATTCACCCCTCCACTTT.